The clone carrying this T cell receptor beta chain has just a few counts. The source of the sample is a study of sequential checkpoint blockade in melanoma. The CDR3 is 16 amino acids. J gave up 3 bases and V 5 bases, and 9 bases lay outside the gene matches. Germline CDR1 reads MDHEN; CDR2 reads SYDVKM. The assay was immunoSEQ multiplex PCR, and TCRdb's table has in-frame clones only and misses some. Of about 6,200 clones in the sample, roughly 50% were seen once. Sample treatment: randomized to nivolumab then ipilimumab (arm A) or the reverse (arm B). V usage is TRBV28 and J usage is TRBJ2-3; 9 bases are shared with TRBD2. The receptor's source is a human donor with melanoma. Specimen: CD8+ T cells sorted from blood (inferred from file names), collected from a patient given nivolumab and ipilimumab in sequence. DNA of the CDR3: TGTGCCAGCAGTCTCCCGGTAGCGGGAGTTACAGATACGCAGTATTTT. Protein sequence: CASSLPVAGVTDTQYF.